These 4 T cell receptor beta chains originate from one sample sequenced in a study of blood T cell repertoires in COVID-19. Generated by immunoSEQ multiplex PCR, the TCRdb table keeps only in-frame clones and is missing some. In the table there are about 150,000 clones, roughly 71% of which are singletons. Material: peripheral blood. The receptors shown here come from a woman aged 80 or over with acute or convalescent COVID-19.

This chain uses TRBV7-2 with TRBJ1-2; possibly TRBD1 for D (5 bases). The CDR3 spans 12 residues. Trimming left V 5 bases short and J 5 bases short, with 9 bases between. Germline lookup yields CDR1 SGHTA and CDR2 FQGNSA. CDR3: CASSITGYGYTF. The CDR3 DNA reads TGTGCCAGCAGCATCACAGGTTATGGCTACACCTTC.

The rearrangement links TRBV3-1 (or the pseudogene TRBV3-2) to TRBJ1-2; tentative D call: TRBD1 (6 bases). Trimming removed 2 bases at V and 0 bases at J, with 10 bases between. CDR1 and CDR2 (germline): LGHDT, YNNKEL (reference sequence). There are 15 residues in the CDR3. The CDR3 nucleotides are TGTGCCAGCAGCCAACACAGGGAAGCTAACTATGGCTACACCTTC. As protein: CASSQHREANYGYTF.

This chain joins TRBV19 and TRBJ2-3; D not resolved. There are 16 residues in the CDR3. Germline loops: CDR1 LNHDA, CDR2 SQIVND (reference sequence). V lost 3 bases, J lost 0 bases, and 13 bases lay in between. The CDR3 nucleotides are TGTGCCAGTAGTATCGCGGTTTTTACTAGCACAGATACGCAGTATTTT. Translated: CASSIAVFTSTDTQYF.

This clone was seen ten or more times. The rearrangement joins TRBV6-1 to TRBJ2-3; no reliable D call. The germline V gene has CDR1 MNHNS and CDR2 SASEGT. Deletions cut 3 bases from V and 4 bases from J, with 8 bases between. There are 13 residues in the CDR3. Here the CDR3 reads CASSERKSDTQYF. DNA for the CDR3: TGTGCCAGCAGTGAGCGGAAGTCAGATACGCAGTATTTT.